What follows are 3 T cell receptor beta chains derived from one specimen sequenced in a study of a mutant IDH1 vaccine in newly diagnosed glioma. TCRdb's table, derived via immunoSEQ multiplex PCR, lists solely in-frame clones and lacks some. Of around 30,000 clones detected, nearly 90% appear once; the ten largest clones hold around 20%. The time point denotes: week 11, during vaccination. Topical imiquimod was applied with each vaccine dose, which held 300 ug of mutant IDH1 20-mer peptide. Their specific antigens are unknown. Sequenced material: PBMCs, taken from a glioma patient whose treatment included an IDH1 peptide vaccine. The receptors stem from a man between 18 and 35 years old with glioma.

The rearrangement uses TRBV2 and TRBJ2-7; D is uncertain. V lost 6 bases and J 4 bases, leaving 16 bases between the germline ends. Germline values: CDR1 SNHLY, CDR2 FYNNEI. The CDR3 runs 14 residues. The CDR3 nucleotides read TGTGCCAGCAGCCGCGAAGAGACGGAGTACGAGCAGTACTTC. The encoded protein is CASSREETEYEQYF. The full variable domain, its missing parts supplied by reference TRBV2 and TRBJ2-7, is EPEVTQTPSHQVTQMGQEVILRCVPISNHLYFYWYRQILGQKVEFLVSFYNNEISEKSEIFDDQFSVERPDGSNFTLKIRSTKLEDSAMYFCASSREETEYEQYFGPGTRLTVT.

This clone came up once. The chain carries TRBV7-8 and TRBJ2-1; 11 bases map to TRBD2. CDR1 is SGHVS, CDR2 FQNEAQ, per germline. This CDR3 comprises 15 residues. V gave up 1 base and J gave up 10 bases; unmatched junction bases: 6. CDR3 region: CASSLELAGEEEQFF. The CDR3 DNA reads TGTGCCAGCAGCTTAGAACTAGCGGGAGAAGAAGAGCAGTTCTTC. The whole variable domain, remainder taken from reference TRBV7-8 and TRBJ2-1, is GAGVSQSPRYKVAKRGQDVALRCDPISGHVSLFWYQQALGQGPEFLTYFQNEAQLDKSGLPSDRFFAERPEGSVSTLKIQRTQQEDSAVYLCASSLELAGEEEQFFGPGTRLTVL.

The chain couples TRBV7-2 to TRBJ2-7; 8 bases align to TRBD1. Germline lookup yields CDR1 SGHTA and CDR2 FQGNSA. This CDR3 spans 15 amino acids. After removal of 1 base from V and 1 base from J, the junction contained 3 bases not matched to a gene. CDR3: CASSLGQGMSYEQYF. The CDR3 DNA sequence: TGTGCCAGCAGCTTAGGACAGGGGATGTCCTACGAGCAGTACTTC.